This T cell receptor (beta chain) came from a study of somatic mutations in cytotoxic T cells in rheumatoid arthritis. CDR1 is SGHDT and CDR2 is YYEEEE in the germline V gene. The CDR3 covers 13 residues. With 3 bases removed from V and 6 bases from J, the gap between germline ends came to 10 bases. The data were produced by immunoSEQ multiplex PCR, yet TCRdb's version contains in-frame clones alone and is incomplete. The repertoire holds some 30,000 clones, with about 88% as singletons. The chain joins TRBV5-6 to TRBJ2-1; either TRBD1 or TRBD2 may supply D (6 bases each). The source of this sequence is an adult with rheumatoid arthritis. The sequenced material came from CD8+ T cells sorted from blood. In DNA, the CDR3 is TGTGCCAGCAGCTGGGGGGCGCCCAATGAGCAGTTCTTC. Translated, it gives CASSWGAPNEQFF.